This T cell receptor (beta chain) is from a study of shared clonotypes between healthy human individuals. The method was immunoSEQ multiplex PCR; TCRdb's version includes in-frame clones alone and lacks a portion of them. Of about 2.4 million clones in the sample, over 85% were seen once. Regarding the study as a whole: Depth of sequencing was expected to influence donor clonotype sharing.

As for this clone: Antigen specificity is unknown.

Trimming took 4 bases from V and 4 from J, leaving 17 bases between them. Germline V gene lookup returns CDR1 MGHRA and CDR2 YSYEKL. The CDR3 has 16 residues. Sequenced input: naive CD4+ T cells from PBMCs. The subset here: CD45RA+ positively selected. J is TRBJ2-1 and V is TRBV4-1, with D maybe TRBD2 (6 bases). This TCR derives from a man younger than 30 in good health. Some clones in this sample may be carry-over from other donors' samples. The CDR3 here is CASSRQHPGEYNEQFF. For the CDR3, the DNA is TGCGCCAGCAGCCGTCAGCATCCGGGGGAATACAATGAGCAGTTCTTC.